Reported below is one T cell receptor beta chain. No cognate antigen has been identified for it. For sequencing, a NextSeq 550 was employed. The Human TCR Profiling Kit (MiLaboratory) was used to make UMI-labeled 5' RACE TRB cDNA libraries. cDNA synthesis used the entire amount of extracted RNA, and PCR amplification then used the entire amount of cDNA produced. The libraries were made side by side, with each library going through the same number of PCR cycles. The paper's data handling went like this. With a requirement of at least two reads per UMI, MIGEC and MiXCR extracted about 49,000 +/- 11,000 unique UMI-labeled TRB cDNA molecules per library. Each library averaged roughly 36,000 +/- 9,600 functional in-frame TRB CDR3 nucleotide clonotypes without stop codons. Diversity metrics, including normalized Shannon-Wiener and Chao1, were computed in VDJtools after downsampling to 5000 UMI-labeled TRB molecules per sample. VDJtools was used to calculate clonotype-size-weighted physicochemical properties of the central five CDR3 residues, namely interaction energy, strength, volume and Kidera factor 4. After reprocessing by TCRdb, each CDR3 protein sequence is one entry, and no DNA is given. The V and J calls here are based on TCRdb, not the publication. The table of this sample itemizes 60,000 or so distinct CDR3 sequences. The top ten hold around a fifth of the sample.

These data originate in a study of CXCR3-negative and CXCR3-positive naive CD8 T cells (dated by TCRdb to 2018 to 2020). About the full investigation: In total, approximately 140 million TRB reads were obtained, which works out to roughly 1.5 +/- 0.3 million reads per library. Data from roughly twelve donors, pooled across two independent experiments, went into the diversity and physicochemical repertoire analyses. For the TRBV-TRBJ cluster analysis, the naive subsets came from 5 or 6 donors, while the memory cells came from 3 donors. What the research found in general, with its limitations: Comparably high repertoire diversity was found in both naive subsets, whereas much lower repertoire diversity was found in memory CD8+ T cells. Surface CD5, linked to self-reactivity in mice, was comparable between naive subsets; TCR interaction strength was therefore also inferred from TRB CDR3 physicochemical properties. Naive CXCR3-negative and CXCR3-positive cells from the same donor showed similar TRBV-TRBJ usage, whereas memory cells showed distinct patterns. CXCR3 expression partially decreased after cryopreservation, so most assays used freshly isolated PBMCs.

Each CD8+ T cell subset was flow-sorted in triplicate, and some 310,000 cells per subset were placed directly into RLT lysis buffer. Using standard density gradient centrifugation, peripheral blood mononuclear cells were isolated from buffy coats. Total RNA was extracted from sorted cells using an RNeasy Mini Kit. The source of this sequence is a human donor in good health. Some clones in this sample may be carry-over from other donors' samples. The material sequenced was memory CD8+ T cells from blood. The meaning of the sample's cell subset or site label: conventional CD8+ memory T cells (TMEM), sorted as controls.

The CDR3 has the sequence CSARDMESYEQYF. The chain is encoded by TRBV20-1 joined to TRBJ2-7. Taken from cysteine to phenylalanine, the CDR3 has 13 residues. The DNA sequence is not available. Looking up the germline V gene (reference sequence) yields CDR1 DFQATT and CDR2 SNEGSKA.